The 8 T cell receptor beta chains in this list originate from one sample, sequenced in a study of vaccination effects on CD4 cells after COVID-19. The antigens for these receptors are not known. Assay used: immunoSEQ multiplex PCR; TCRdb lists only in-frame clones, some missing. The sample consists of 35,000 to 40,000 clones, approximately 78% of them appearing once. Using viral peptide pools, the ViraFEST assay grew out antigen-specific CD4+ T cells prior to sequencing. Isolating CD4+ T cells followed about 10 days of culture. According to PCR results, the person was infected with SARS-CoV-2 between March and December 2020. Specimen: CD4+ T cells from PBMCs cultured with HCoV-NL63 spike peptides, collected before COVID-19 vaccination. The receptors stem from a human donor who had a prior SARS-CoV-2 infection.

The chain is built from TRBV5-1 and TRBJ2-5; possible D gene TRBD2, 6 bases. Per germline, CDR1 SGHRS and CDR2 YFSETQ. The CDR3 has 15 residues. Trimming removed 0 bases from V and 2 bases from J, with 11 bases in between. The CDR3 protein is CASSLAGTGQETQYF. In DNA, the CDR3 is TGCGCCAGCAGCTTGGCCGGGACTGGGCAAGAGACCCAGTACTTC. Full variable domain (rest looked up from reference TRBV5-1 and TRBJ2-5): KAGVTQTPRYLIKTRGQQVTLSCSPISGHRSVSWYQQTPGQGLQFLFEYFSETQRNKGNFPGRFSGRQFSNSRSEMNVSTLELGDSALYLCASSLAGTGQETQYFGPGTRLLVL.

This clone occurred a few times. The genes are TRBV7-3 and TRBJ1-1; unclear D gene. Trimming removed 1 base from V and 7 bases from J, with 10 bases in between. This CDR3 is built from 13 residues. The germline CDR1 and CDR2 sequences are SGHTA and FQGTGA. In DNA form, the CDR3 reads TGTGCCAGCAGCTTAAGGCAGAGCCTTGAAGCTTTCTTT. Translated: CASSLRQSLEAFF.

The chain joins TRBV5-6 to TRBJ1-5; no definite D call. This CDR3 contains 15 residues. Trimming removed 2 bases from V and 2 bases from J, with 11 bases in between. The germline V gene has CDR1 SGHDT and CDR2 YYEEEE. The CDR3 DNA is TGTGCCAGCAGCTTAAGGGATGGTGGCAATCAGCCCCAGCATTTT. This translates into CASSLRDGGNQPQHF.

This clone was seen a few times. The genes are TRBV9 and TRBJ2-3, with D uncertain. V gave up 0 bases and J gave up 1 base, with 12 bases separating them. Germline CDR1 is SGDLS and CDR2 is YYNGEE. The CDR3 extends over 16 amino acids. The chain's CDR3 is CASSVAVSRGTDTQYF. Here the CDR3 DNA reads TGTGCCAGCAGCGTAGCGGTGAGTCGGGGCACAGATACGCAGTATTTT.

The chain couples TRBV6-1 to TRBJ2-2; 7 bases map to TRBD1. V trimming: 2 bases; J trimming: 4 bases; junction bases outside the gene matches: 7. CDR1 and CDR2 (germline): MNHNS, SASEGT. CDR3 length: 16 residues. CDR3 nucleotide sequence: TGTGCCAGCAGTGAAAATCAGGGGGTATTCACCGGGGAGCTGTTTTTT. It encodes CASSENQGVFTGELFF.

This sequence joins TRBV6-2 or TRBV6-3 and TRBJ2-3; D is uncertain. Trimming took off 1 base at V and 0 bases at J, with 14 bases between the two ends. CDR3 length: 17 residues. Germline-derived CDR1 and CDR2 are MNHEY and SVGEGT. CDR3: CASSYYRQALSTDTQYF. In DNA, the CDR3 is TGTGCCAGCAGTTACTATCGGCAGGCTCTGAGCACAGATACGCAGTATTTT.

A remark on this clone: A read error may produce the germline difference seen at one junction end. The chain recombines TRBV19 with TRBJ1-5, with D possibly TRBD1 on 6 matching bases. This CDR3 comprises 13 residues. Germline lookup yields CDR1 LNHDA and CDR2 SQIVND (reference sequence). For the CDR3, the DNA is TGTGCCAGTAGTAAGGAGTTACAGGGCGGAGTGGATTTT. Residues: CASSKELQGGVDF.

The chain employs TRBV24-1 and TRBJ2-5, with D hard to call. In germline, CDR1 is KGHDR, CDR2 SFDVKD. V was pared by 3 bases and J by 0 bases, with 10 bases between. This CDR3 is built from 15 residues. The CDR3 spells CATSDPGEYQETQYF. The DNA for the CDR3 is TGTGCCACCAGTGATCCTGGCGAGTACCAAGAGACCCAGTACTTC.